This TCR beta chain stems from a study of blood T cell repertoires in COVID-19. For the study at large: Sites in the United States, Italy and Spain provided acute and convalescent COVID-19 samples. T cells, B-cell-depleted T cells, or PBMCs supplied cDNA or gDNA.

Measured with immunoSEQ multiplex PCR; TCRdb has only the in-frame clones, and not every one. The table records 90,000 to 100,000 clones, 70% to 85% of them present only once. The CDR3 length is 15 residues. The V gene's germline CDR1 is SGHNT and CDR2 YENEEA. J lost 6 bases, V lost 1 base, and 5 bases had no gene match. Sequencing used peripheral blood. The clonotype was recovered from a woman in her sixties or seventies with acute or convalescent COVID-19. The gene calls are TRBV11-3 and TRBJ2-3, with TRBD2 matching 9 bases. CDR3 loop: CASSLGGGASDTQYF. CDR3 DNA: TGTGCCAGCAGCTTAGGCGGGGGGGCATCCGATACGCAGTATTTT.